This T cell receptor (beta chain) stems from a study of OX40 agonist ivuxolimab in advanced cancers. For context, the study as a whole: The costimulatory receptor OX40 (CD134) was targeted by ivuxolimab, a fully human IgG2 agonistic monoclonal antibody. Intravenous ivuxolimab was administered to patients every 2 weeks at six dose levels: 0.01, 0.1, 0.3, 1.5, 3 and 10 mg/kg. Of the 50 to 55 patients in dose escalation, 19 had hepatocellular carcinoma, some 15 had melanoma, 9 had renal cell carcinoma and 9 had head and neck cancer. A male proportion of 70% to 90% and a mean age of 60 years, ranging from about 23 to 90, were recorded for the dose-escalation cohort. Patients were allowed to have had prior anti-PD-1, anti-PD-L1 or anti-CTLA-4 therapy, and more than 35% of the dose-escalation patients had been treated with checkpoint inhibitors. Partial responses were achieved by three dose-escalation patients, of whom one had hepatocellular carcinoma and two had cutaneous melanoma. The purpose of peripheral TCRbeta sequencing was to test whether ivuxolimab changed TCR sequence diversity and led to clonal T-cell expansion. The monotherapy dose-escalation portion (N of about 47 patients) of the phase I ivuxolimab trial is reported in the paper. The paper's findings and limits, for the study overall: Low levels of normalized T-cell clonal expansion were also shown by some nonresponding patients. On average, CD8+ T cells showed more expanded clones than CD4+ T cells after ivuxolimab. In the 0.1-3.0 mg/kg groups, partial responders were among the patients with the lowest normalized peripheral clonal expansion, particularly in CD8+ T cells. The antigen specificity of the peripheral T cells that underwent clonal expansion was not determined. At doses of 0.1 to 3.0 mg/kg, clonal expansion of both CD4+ and CD8+ blood T cells was observed from baseline to week 6.

The CDR3 starts with the cysteine, ends with the phenylalanine, and has 13 residues. Only the CDR3 region is kept as DNA, spanning 39 bases read in frame from base 1. Taken from the germline V gene (reference sequence), the CDR1 and CDR2 loops are GTSNPN and SVGIG. V is cut by 3 bases and J by 8 bases, and the space between the germline ends is 11 bases. Comment on this clone: Its antigen remains unidentified. No qualities accompany the bases; no much larger clone lies one base away.

For sequencing of the TCRbeta CDR3 region, genomic DNA was extracted from the sorted cells. TCRbeta CDR3 regions were sequenced using the immunoSEQ Assay. TCRdb's version of the immuneACCESS table is confined to in-frame rearrangements and falls short of the full clone set. An unresolved V gene accounts for under half of the shortfall where checked; the remainder is of unknown origin. Present in this sample are 100,000 to 120,000 clones, over 85% of which were seen just once. The ten largest clonotypes hold less than 0.35% of the sample. Patients with autoimmune disease history or receiving systemic immunosuppression were excluded from the trial. Peripheral blood for TCR sequencing was collected from all dose cohorts at baseline, on cycle 4 day 1, and on cycle 7 day 1. Samples were obtained from an open-label, multicenter, first-in-human phase I dose-escalation trial of ivuxolimab. Adults with locally advanced or metastatic melanoma, renal cell carcinoma, hepatocellular carcinoma or head and neck squamous cell carcinoma were enrolled in the trial. Before TCR sequencing, CD4+ and CD8+ T cells were separately sorted from peripheral blood.

The TCR was taken from an adult with an advanced solid tumor such as melanoma, head and neck, liver or kidney cancer. The specimen comprised CD4+ or CD8+ T cells sorted from blood, sampled in a trial of the OX40 agonist ivuxolimab. The chain employs TRBV30 and TRBJ1-6; tentative D gene TRBD1, with 5 bases matching. The CDR3 protein is CAWRRGFDSPLHF. In nucleotide form, the sequence is TGTGCCTGGAGGCGGGGCTTTGATTCACCCCTCCACTTT.